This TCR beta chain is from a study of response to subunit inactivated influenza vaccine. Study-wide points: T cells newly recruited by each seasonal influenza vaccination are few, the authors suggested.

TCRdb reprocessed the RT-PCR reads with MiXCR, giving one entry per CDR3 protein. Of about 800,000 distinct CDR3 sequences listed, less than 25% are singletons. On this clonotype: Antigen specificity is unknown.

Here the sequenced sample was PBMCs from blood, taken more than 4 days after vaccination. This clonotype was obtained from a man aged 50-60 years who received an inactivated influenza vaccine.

CDR3 region: CASRSRGVFNEQFF. CDR3 nucleotides: TGTGCCAGCAGGAGCAGGGGGGTTTTCAATGAGCAGTTCTTC. The rearrangement links TRBV6-2 or TRBV6-3 to TRBJ2-1, with a tentative D call TRBD1 (7 bases). V lost 6 bases, J lost 6 bases, and 15 bases lay in between. Germline-derived CDR1 and CDR2 are MNHEY and SVGEGT. The CDR3 is made up of 14 amino acids.